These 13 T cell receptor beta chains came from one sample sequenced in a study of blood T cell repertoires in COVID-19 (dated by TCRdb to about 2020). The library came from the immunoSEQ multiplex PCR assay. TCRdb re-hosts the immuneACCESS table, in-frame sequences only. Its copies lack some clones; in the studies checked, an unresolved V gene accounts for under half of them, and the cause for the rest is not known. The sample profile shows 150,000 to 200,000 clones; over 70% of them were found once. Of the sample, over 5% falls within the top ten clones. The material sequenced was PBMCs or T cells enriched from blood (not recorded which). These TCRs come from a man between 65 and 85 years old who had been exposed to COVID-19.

This CDR3 is CASSTRGDSGNTIYF. CDR3 nucleotides: TGTGCCAGCAGTACCAGGGGTGACTCTGGAAACACCATATATTTT. The J gene is TRBJ1-3, the V gene TRBV6-5; a weak D match, TRBD1 (6 bases). Trimming pared 5 bases from V and 0 bases from J, leaving 11 bases between. CDR3 length: 15 amino acids. Germline lookup yields CDR1 MNHEY and CDR2 SVGAGI.

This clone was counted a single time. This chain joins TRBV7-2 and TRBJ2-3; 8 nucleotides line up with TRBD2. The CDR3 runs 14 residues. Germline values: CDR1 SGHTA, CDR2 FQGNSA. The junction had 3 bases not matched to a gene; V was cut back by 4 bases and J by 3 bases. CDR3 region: CASSSGGGTDTQYF. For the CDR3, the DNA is TGTGCCAGCAGCTCGGGGGGGGGAACAGATACGCAGTATTTT.

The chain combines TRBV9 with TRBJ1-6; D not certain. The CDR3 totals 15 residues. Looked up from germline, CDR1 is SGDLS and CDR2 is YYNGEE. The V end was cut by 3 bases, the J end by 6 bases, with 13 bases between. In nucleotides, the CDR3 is TGTGCCAGCAGCGCCGGGTCCACGGGTAATTCACCCCTCCACTTT. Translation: CASSAGSTGNSPLHF.

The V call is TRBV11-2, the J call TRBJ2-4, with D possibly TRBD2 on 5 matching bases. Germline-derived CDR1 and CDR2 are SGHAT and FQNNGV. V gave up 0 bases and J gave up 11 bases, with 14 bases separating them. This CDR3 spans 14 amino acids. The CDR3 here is CASSLDGLAWVQYF. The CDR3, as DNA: TGTGCCAGCAGCTTAGACGGGCTAGCTTGGGTTCAGTACTTC.

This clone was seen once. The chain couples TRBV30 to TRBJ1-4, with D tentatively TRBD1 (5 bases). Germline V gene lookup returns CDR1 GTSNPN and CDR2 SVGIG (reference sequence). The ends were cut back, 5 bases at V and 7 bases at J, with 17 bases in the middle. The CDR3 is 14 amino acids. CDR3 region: CAWGTRVPGEKLFF. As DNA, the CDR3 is TGTGCCTGGGGAACCAGGGTTCCGGGTGAAAAACTGTTTTTT.

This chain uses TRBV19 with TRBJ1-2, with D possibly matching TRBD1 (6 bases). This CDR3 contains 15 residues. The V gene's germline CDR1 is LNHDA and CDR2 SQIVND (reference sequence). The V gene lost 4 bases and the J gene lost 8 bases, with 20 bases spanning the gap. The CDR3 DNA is TGTGCCAGTAGTAATTCCCCTGCAGGGGCTGTGGGCTACACCTTC. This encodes CASSNSPAGAVGYTF.

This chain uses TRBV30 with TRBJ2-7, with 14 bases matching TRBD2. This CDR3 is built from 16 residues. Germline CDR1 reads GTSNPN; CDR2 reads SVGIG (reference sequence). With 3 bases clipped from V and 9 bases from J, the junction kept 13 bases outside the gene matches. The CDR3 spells CAWSGTSGGTQKGQYF. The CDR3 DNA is TGTGCCTGGAGCGGGACTAGCGGGGGAACCCAAAAGGGGCAGTACTTC.

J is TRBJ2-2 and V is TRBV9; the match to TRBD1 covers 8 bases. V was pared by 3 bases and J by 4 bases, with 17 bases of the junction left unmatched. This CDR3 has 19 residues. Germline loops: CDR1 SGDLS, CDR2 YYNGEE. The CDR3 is CASSAFPESGGAGTGELFF. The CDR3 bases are TGTGCCAGCAGCGCTTTCCCTGAATCAGGGGGCGCGGGCACCGGGGAGCTGTTTTTT.

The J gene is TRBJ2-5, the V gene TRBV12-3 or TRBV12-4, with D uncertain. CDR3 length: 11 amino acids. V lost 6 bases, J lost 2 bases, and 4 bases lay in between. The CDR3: CASRSQETQYF. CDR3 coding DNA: TGTGCCAGCAGATCTCAAGAGACCCAGTACTTC.

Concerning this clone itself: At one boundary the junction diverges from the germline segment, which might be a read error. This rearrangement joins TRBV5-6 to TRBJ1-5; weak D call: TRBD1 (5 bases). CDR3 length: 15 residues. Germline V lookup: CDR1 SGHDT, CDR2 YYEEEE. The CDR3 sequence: CARSLGGDSNQPQHF. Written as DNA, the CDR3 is TGCGCCCGCAGCTTGGGGGGGGATAGCAATCAGCCCCAGCATTTT.

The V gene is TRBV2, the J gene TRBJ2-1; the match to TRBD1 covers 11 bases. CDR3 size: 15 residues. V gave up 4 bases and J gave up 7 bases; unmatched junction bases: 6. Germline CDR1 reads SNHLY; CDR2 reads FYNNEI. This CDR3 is CASSGGQGARNEQFF. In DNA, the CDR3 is TGTGCCAGCAGTGGAGGACAGGGGGCACGGAATGAGCAGTTCTTC.

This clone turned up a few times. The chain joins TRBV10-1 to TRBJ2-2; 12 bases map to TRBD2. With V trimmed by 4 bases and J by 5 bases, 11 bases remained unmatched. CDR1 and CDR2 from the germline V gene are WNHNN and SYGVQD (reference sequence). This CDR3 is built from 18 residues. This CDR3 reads CASSGPNRLAGVTGELFF. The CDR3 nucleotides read TGCGCCAGCAGTGGCCCCAACAGACTAGCGGGAGTAACCGGGGAGCTGTTTTTT.

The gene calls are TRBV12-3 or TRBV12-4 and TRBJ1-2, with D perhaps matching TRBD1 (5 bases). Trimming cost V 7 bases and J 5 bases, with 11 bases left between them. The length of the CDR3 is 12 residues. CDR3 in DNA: TGTGCCAGCACCCCAGGGTGGTATGGCTACACCTTC. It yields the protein CASTPGWYGYTF.